Listed here are 8 T cell receptor beta chains from one sample, sequenced in a study of blood T cell repertoires in COVID-19. TCRdb's copy holds only in-frame clones and misses some; the assay was immunoSEQ multiplex PCR. The sample lists approximately 210,000 clones, roughly four fifths occurring once. Sequenced: peripheral blood. These receptor sequences come from a woman aged 40 to 55 with acute or convalescent COVID-19.

The chain is built from TRBV27 and TRBJ2-4; 9 nucleotides line up with TRBD1. This CDR3 contains 15 residues. Losses at the gene ends were 3 bases for V and 7 bases for J; bases not matched to a gene: 7. Germline V CDR1 and CDR2: MNHEY, SMNVEV (reference sequence). DNA of the CDR3: TGTGCCAGCAGTTTTGGGACAGGGATGGGGAACATTCAGTACTTC. Its translation is CASSFGTGMGNIQYF.

This clone occurred a few times. This rearrangement joins TRBV5-1 to TRBJ2-5; 10 bases match TRBD2. The germline CDR1 and CDR2 sequences are SGHRS and YFSETQ. The ends lost 2 bases at V and 2 bases at J; junction bases unmatched: 6. This CDR3 spans 16 amino acids. DNA for the CDR3: TGCGCCAGCAGCTTAGGACTAGCGGAGACGCAAGAGACCCAGTACTTC. Its translation: CASSLGLAETQETQYF. The whole variable domain, remainder taken from reference TRBV5-1 and TRBJ2-5, is KAGVTQTPRYLIKTRGQQVTLSCSPISGHRSVSWYQQTPGQGLQFLFEYFSETQRNKGNFPGRFSGRQFSNSRSEMNVSTLELGDSALYLCASSLGLAETQETQYFGPGTRLLVL.

V usage is TRBV30 and J usage is TRBJ1-1; D unresolved. V was cut by 1 base and J by 3 bases, with 6 bases left in between. In germline, CDR1 is GTSNPN, CDR2 SVGIG (reference sequence). There are 12 residues in the CDR3. CDR3 sequence (DNA): TGTGCCTGGAGTGCCTCGTACACTGAAGCTTTCTTT. The encoded protein is CAWSASYTEAFF. The whole variable domain, filled in from reference TRBV30 and TRBJ1-1, reads SQTIHQWPATLVQPVGSPLSLECTVEGTSNPNLYWYRQAAGRGLQLLFYSVGIGQISSEVPQNLSASRPQDRQFILSSKKLLLSDSGFYLCAWSASYTEAFFGQGTRLTVV.

This clone was seen more than once but under ten times. The chain carries TRBV6-5 and TRBJ1-5, with 10 bases fitting TRBD1. CDR1 MNHEY and CDR2 SVGAGI come from the germline V gene. Trimming at V came to 8 bases and at J to 5 bases, leaving 6 bases not matched to a gene. The CDR3 is 14 amino acids. The CDR3 sequence is CASGGGQGHQPQHF. CDR3 in DNA: TGTGCCAGCGGGGGGGGACAGGGGCATCAGCCCCAGCATTTT.

There are a few counts of this clone. The chain is built from TRBV3-1 (or the pseudogene TRBV3-2) and TRBJ1-5; D perhaps matches TRBD1 (6 bases). There are 17 residues in the CDR3. In germline, CDR1 is LGHDT, CDR2 YNNKEL (reference sequence). Trimming left V 4 bases short and J 0 bases short, with 16 bases between. DNA of the CDR3: TGTGCCAGCAGCCCCGGCAGGGGAAGTTATAGCAATCAGCCCCAGCATTTT. Its protein product is CASSPGRGSYSNQPQHF.

J is TRBJ2-7 and V is TRBV3-1 (or the pseudogene TRBV3-2); 10 bases are a match to TRBD2. V lost 4 bases, J lost 2 bases, and 5 bases stayed unmatched. The CDR3 runs to 15 residues. The germline V gene has CDR1 LGHDT and CDR2 YNNKEL (reference sequence). CDR3 sequence: CASSRASGSPYEQYF. The DNA of the CDR3 is TGTGCCAGCAGCCGGGCTAGCGGGAGCCCCTACGAGCAGTACTTC.

V usage is TRBV2 and J usage is TRBJ1-2, with D tentatively TRBD1 (6 bases). The CDR3 contains 16 residues. V was trimmed by 5 bases and J by 4 bases, leaving 20 bases between them. Germline-derived CDR1 and CDR2 are SNHLY and FYNNEI. The CDR3 bases are TGTGCCAGCAGTCCCGAATTGTTAGGGGGAGTCTATGGCTACACCTTC. Its protein is CASSPELLGGVYGYTF.

This clone came up a few times. V gene TRBV6-1 combines with J gene TRBJ2-1; D not certain. This CDR3 is 17 amino acids long. CDR1 is MNHNS, CDR2 SASEGT, per germline. Trimming took off 1 base at V and 0 bases at J, with 13 bases between the two ends. The CDR3 loop is CASSEVRGASSYNEQFF. The DNA for the CDR3 is TGTGCCAGCAGTGAAGTACGCGGCGCCAGCTCCTACAATGAGCAGTTCTTC.